The subject of this entry is one T cell receptor beta chain. This sample is part of a study of cytomegalovirus exposure and HLA in healthy donors. Both 60 Vbeta primers and 13 Jbeta primers went into the PCR. Assay: immunoSEQ multiplex PCR; the TCRdb copy retains only in-frame clones and omits some. The sample includes some 180,000 clones, 85% of them seen just once. CDR3 size: 14 residues. J lost 4 bases, V lost 5 bases, and 4 bases had no gene match. The chain has TRBV5-3 and TRBJ2-2; 8 positions agree with TRBD2. TRBV5-3 is treated as an ORF (open reading frame) with a function not yet certain. The sample was PBMCs. This receptor was obtained from a woman aged 45-65 years in good health and CMV-seronegative. Here the CDR3 reads CARRSGRATGELFF. The CDR3 region has the DNA TGTGCCAGAAGATCCGGGAGGGCCACCGGGGAGCTGTTTTTT.